This TCR beta chain stems from a study of long-term antiretroviral therapy in people with HIV. Findings and caveats of the study: When set beside controls, HIV repertoires had CDR3 length ranges that were narrower. The data indicate that diversity increased after ART but remained below transplant donor controls. Specimens of blood were obtained during about 2004 to 2018, possibly under older ART regimens.

Comment on this clone: Antigen: not known.

Version v3.0 of the immunoSEQ assay was performed at survey level. Measured with immunoSEQ multiplex PCR; TCRdb has only the in-frame clones, and not every one. The repertoire has 25,000 to 30,000 clones, 86% of them found once; the top ten carry around 4.8%. One or more pre-ART and two or more post-ART PBMC samples were available from each donor. Germline V CDR1 and CDR2: SNHLY, FYNNEI. V shed 4 bases and J 6 bases; nucleotides not matched to a gene: 8. This CDR3 is built from 14 residues. The material was unsorted PBMCs, obtained just over 2.6 years after starting antiretroviral therapy. The chain employs TRBV2 and TRBJ2-7; 8 bases fit TRBD2. This TCR was sampled from a man aged 35 to 55 with HIV. CDR3: CASSVQPAGGEQYF. The CDR3 region has the DNA TGTGCCAGCAGTGTACAGCCGGCGGGAGGCGAGCAGTACTTC.